The following is a T cell receptor (beta chain) sequence with its context. Clones were sequenced by immunoSEQ multiplex PCR, and TCRdb holds only the in-frame ones, with some missing. The profile shows around 83,000 clones, 85% of them singletons. This CDR3 contains 13 residues. Germline V gene sequence: CDR1 MNHNS, CDR2 SASEGT. Trimming removed 6 bases from V and 8 bases from J; junction bases left unmatched: 8. Sample time point: after dendritic cell vaccination, including at tumor progression/relapse. Fresh-frozen tumor tissue and more than two years of survival data were available for all. The record originates from a study of glioma-infiltrating T cells after dendritic cell vaccination. As for the study in general: Treatment, given 2003 to 2012, was autologous tumor lysate-pulsed dendritic cell vaccination.

V is TRBV6-1 and J is TRBJ2-3; TRBD2 aligns across 7 bases. The sequence was obtained from a human donor with glioblastoma. The sample here was blood, taken after dendritic cell vaccination. In nucleotides, the CDR3 is TGTGCCAGCAGGGGGAATGGGGGGGGTACGCAGTATTTT. Protein: CASRGNGGGTQYF.